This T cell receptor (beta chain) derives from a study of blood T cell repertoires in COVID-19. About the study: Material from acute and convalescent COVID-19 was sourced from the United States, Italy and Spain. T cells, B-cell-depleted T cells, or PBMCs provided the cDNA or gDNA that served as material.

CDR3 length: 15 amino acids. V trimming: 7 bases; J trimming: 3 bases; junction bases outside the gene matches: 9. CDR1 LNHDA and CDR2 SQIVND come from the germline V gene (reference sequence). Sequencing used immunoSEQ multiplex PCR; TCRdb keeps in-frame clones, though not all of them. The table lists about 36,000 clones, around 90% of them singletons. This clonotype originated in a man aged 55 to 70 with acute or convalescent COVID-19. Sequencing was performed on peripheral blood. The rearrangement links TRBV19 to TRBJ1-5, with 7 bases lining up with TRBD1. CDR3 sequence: CASTSQGTSNQPQHF. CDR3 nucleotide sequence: TGTGCCAGTACCTCACAGGGGACCTCCAATCAGCCCCAGCATTTT.